The entry below gives a single T cell receptor beta chain sequence along with its context. As handled by the study authors: From reference gene primer amplification, estimates of nucleated cell counts were derived. Generated by immunoSEQ multiplex PCR, the TCRdb table keeps only in-frame clones and is missing some. The V and J calls and clone size come from that table; D and trimming were worked out from the DNA. The table has over 400,000 clones, roughly 88% seen once. This entry belongs to a study of blood T cell repertoires in COVID-19. The overall study: The study drew acute and convalescent COVID-19 samples from the United States, Italy and Spain. T cells, B-cell-depleted T cells, or PBMCs supplied cDNA or gDNA.

Germline CDR1 is SGHRS and CDR2 is YFSETQ. J was trimmed by 4 bases and V by 1 base; bases with no gene match: 4. The CDR3 runs 14 residues. This TCR came from a woman aged 25 to 39 with active or convalescent COVID-19. The rearrangement uses TRBV5-1 and TRBJ1-2; 7 bases match TRBD1. The sample taken for sequencing was peripheral blood. CDR3 in amino acids: CASSLTGVSYGYTF. The DNA of the CDR3 is TGCGCCAGCAGCTTGACAGGGGTCAGCTATGGCTACACCTTC.